Only a few counts were recorded for the clone carrying this T cell receptor beta chain. Antigen: not known. This sample was taken from a study of blood T cells in healthy people across ages. Findings and caveats of the study: Older age coincided with a roughly linear decline in TCR beta diversity per million T cells. A conclusive naive versus antigen-experienced comparison was prevented by the unsorted PBMCs.

The use of a sample-barcoded 5' primer and a J-beta primer mix characterized a second PCR of roughly 6 to 12 cycles. TCRdb reanalysed the 5' RACE reads using MiXCR and keeps one entry per CDR3 protein. The sample carries about 730,000 distinct CDR3 sequences, about 40% recorded once. Isolating PBMCs gave at least 6 million of these cells per sample. Total RNA was extracted at no less than 6 micrograms per sample. The CDR3 spans 16 residues. V shed 5 bases, J shed 2 bases, and the junction held 9 bases outside the gene matches. CDR1 and CDR2 (germline): MNHEY, SMNVEV (reference sequence). Sequences were obtained from blood. The source is a woman aged 55-69 years in good health. The rearrangement uses TRBV27 and TRBJ2-1; 7 bases line up with TRBD2. The CDR3 sequence: CASSTLARDPYNEQFF. The CDR3 coding sequence is TGTGCCAGCAGTACACTAGCGCGGGACCCCTACAATGAGCAGTTCTTC.